Listed below are T cell receptor beta chains from one sample, sequenced in a study of identifying expanded T cells in peripheral blood. TCRdb keeps only in-frame clones here, not all; method: immunoSEQ multiplex PCR. The sample contains 100,000 or so clones, 88% of which appear only once. The source material was blood. Receptors were obtained from a person aged 18 to 75 in good health. Each CDR3 is given with its conserved first and last residue. The order of the fields is CDR3 DNA, CDR3 protein, J gene, V gene, D gene, clone size. The D gene is left open where the match is weak. Rows may omit the clone size; those that give it use once, few, many or a size class.

DNA: TGTGCCACGCGAACTAGCGGGGATGTGACCTACAATGAGCAGTTCTTC
CDR3: CATRTSGDVTYNEQFF
J: TRBJ2-1
V: TRBV19
D: TRBD2
size: -

DNA: TGTGCCAGCAGCGTAGGTGGGCGGGGGGGCCGAGAGACCCAGTACTTC
CDR3: CASSVGGRGGRETQYF
J: TRBJ2-5
V: TRBV9
D: TRBD2
size: once

DNA: TGTGCCAGCAGTGAAACAGGCCACGAGCAGTACTTC
CDR3: CASSETGHEQYF
J: TRBJ2-7
V: TRBV2
D: -
size: -

DNA: TGTGCCAGTAAAATCAAGGCTGACAGGGGTAATGAAAAACTGTTTTTT
CDR3: CASKIKADRGNEKLFF
J: TRBJ1-4
V: TRBV19
D: TRBD1
size: -

DNA: TGTGCCTGGAGTCCTACAGGGCGCACTGAAGCTTTCTTT
CDR3: CAWSPTGRTEAFF
J: TRBJ1-1
V: TRBV30
D: -
size: -

DNA: TGTGCCAGTAGTATGGGACGGCGGCAGAACACTGAAGCTTTCTTT
CDR3: CASSMGRRQNTEAFF
J: TRBJ1-1
V: TRBV19
D: -
size: -

DNA: TGCGCCAGCAGCCCAAGGAAGAACACTGAAGCTTTCTTT
CDR3: CASSPRKNTEAFF
J: TRBJ1-1
V: TRBV4-1
D: -
size: -

DNA: TGTGCCAGCAGTTCGACAGGGGCCTTCCTAACTAATGAAAAACTGTTTTTT
CDR3: CASSSTGAFLTNEKLFF
J: TRBJ1-4
V: TRBV28
D: TRBD1
size: -

DNA: TGCGCCAGCAGCTTGCGACAGGGTCTTGGCAATGAGCAGTTCTTC
CDR3: CASSLRQGLGNEQFF
J: TRBJ2-1
V: TRBV5-1
D: TRBD1
size: -

DNA: TGTGCCAGCAGCGTTCAGGCGGCAAAGGAGACAGCTTTCTTT
CDR3: CASSVQAAKETAFF
J: TRBJ1-1
V: TRBV9
D: -
size: few